The 27 T cell receptor beta chains given below trace back to one sample, sequenced in a study of early T cells in non-severe SARS-CoV-2 infection. A single record per CDR3 protein comes from TCRdb applying MiXCR to the 5' RACE reads. This sample carries 75,000 to 95,000 distinct CDR3 sequences, roughly 15% of them seen once, and the ten largest clones take 4.5% to 6.5%. The source was whole blood, collected at baseline. These receptors originate from an adult who was a healthcare worker with PCR-confirmed SARS-CoV-2 infection or an uninfected control (not recorded which).

V and J are TRBV4-1 and TRBJ1-1, with a weak D call TRBD1 (6 bases). Between the trimmed V and J ends, which lost 4 bases and 3 bases, there was a span of 12 bases. Per germline, CDR1 MGHRA and CDR2 YSYEKL. CDR3 size: 14 residues. The CDR3 sequence: CASSRTGLDTEAFF. The CDR3 DNA reads TGCGCCAGCAGCCGCACAGGGCTCGACACTGAAGCTTTCTTT.

This clonotype was counted a few times. Written as DNA, the CDR3 is TGCGCCAGCAGCACCGGAGGCAACTCGAACACTGAAGCTTTCTTT. Residues: CASSTGGNSNTEAFF. The genes are TRBV5-1 and TRBJ1-1; D uncertain. Germline lookup yields CDR1 SGHRS and CDR2 YFSETQ. The CDR3 has 15 residues. Trimming pared 4 bases from V and 1 base from J, leaving 14 bases between.

This clonotype has ten or more counts. The genes are TRBV7-6 and TRBJ1-1; D call uncertain. The CDR3 is made up of 12 amino acids. V was shortened by 5 bases and J by 7 bases, with 11 bases between the two germline ends. In germline, CDR1 is SGHVS, CDR2 FNYEAQ. As DNA, the CDR3 is TGTGCCAGCAGCGAGACGGTCGGTGAAGCTTTCTTT. It codes for CASSETVGEAFF.

The gene calls are TRBV6-1 and TRBJ2-2, with D hard to call. Germline CDR1 reads MNHNS; CDR2 reads SASEGT. This CDR3 contains 14 residues. Trimming took off 3 bases at V and 1 base at J, with 6 bases between the two ends. This CDR3 is CASSDKGNTGELFF. For the CDR3, the DNA is TGTGCCAGCAGTGATAAAGGGAACACCGGGGAGCTGTTTTTT.

The gene calls are TRBV12-3 or TRBV12-4 and TRBJ2-3, with 7 bases that match TRBD2. The ends lost 3 bases at V and 5 bases at J; junction bases unmatched: 5. This CDR3 has 14 residues. CDR3 nucleotide sequence: TGTGCCAGCAGTTTTAGGCTAGCGGAAGATACGCAGTATTTT. Amino acid sequence: CASSFRLAEDTQYF.

This clonotype was recorded a few times. The chain carries TRBV6-6 and TRBJ2-7, with D hard to call. The CDR3 runs 12 residues. Germline V gene lookup returns CDR1 MNHNY and CDR2 SVGAGI (reference sequence). Trimming shortened V by 2 bases and J by 3 bases, and 5 bases separated the two germline ends. This CDR3 is CASSYTNYEQYF. The CDR3 DNA is TGTGCCAGCAGTTACACCAACTACGAGCAGTACTTC.

The chain couples TRBV15 to TRBJ1-1; TRBD1 matches at 9 bases. The junction had 8 bases not matched to a gene; V was cut back by 3 bases and J by 6 bases. There are 15 residues in the CDR3. CDR1 is LNHNV, CDR2 YYDKDF, per germline (reference sequence). This CDR3 reads CATSRDRGGRAEAFF. The DNA of the CDR3 is TGTGCCACCAGCAGGGACAGGGGAGGTAGAGCTGAAGCTTTCTTT.

This clonotype was found many times. This rearrangement joins TRBV2 to TRBJ2-1; no reliable D call. In germline, CDR1 is SNHLY, CDR2 FYNNEI. The CDR3 sequence is 11 residues long. Trimming left V 6 bases short and J 5 bases short, with 5 bases between. The CDR3, as DNA: TGTGCCAGCAGGCTCGACAATGAGCAGTTCTTC. It is translated as CASRLDNEQFF. Complete variable domain (other parts from reference TRBV2 and TRBJ2-1): EPEVTQTPSHQVTQMGQEVILRCVPISNHLYFYWYRQILGQKVEFLVSFYNNEISEKSEIFDDQFSVERPDGSNFTLKIRSTKLEDSAMYFCASRLDNEQFFGPGTRLTVL.

This clonotype was detected only a few times. The chain couples TRBV25-1 to TRBJ2-5; no definite D call. Germline-derived CDR1 and CDR2 are MGHDK and SYGVNS. V was clipped by 1 base and J by 4 bases, with 10 bases between them. This CDR3 has 14 amino acids. CDR3: CASSESGSRETQYF. The CDR3 DNA sequence: TGTGCCAGCAGTGAATCGGGCTCCAGAGAGACCCAGTACTTC.

The V and J genes are TRBV7-9 and TRBJ1-5; D might be TRBD1 (5 bases). CDR3 length: 15 amino acids. Trimming took 7 bases from V and 1 from J, leaving 14 bases between them. Looked up from germline, CDR1 is SEHNR and CDR2 is FQNEAQ (reference sequence). The CDR3 nucleotides are TGTGCCAGCACTACCGGGAGGGACAGCAATCAGCCCCAGCATTTT. Translation: CASTTGRDSNQPQHF.

CDR3: CASRSQGETQYF. For the CDR3, the DNA is TGTGCCAGCAGATCACAGGGTGAGACCCAGTACTTC. The chain links TRBV19 to TRBJ2-5, with D possibly matching TRBD1 (6 bases). CDR3 length: 12 residues. Per the germline V gene, CDR1 is LNHDA and CDR2 is SQIVND (reference sequence). Trimming shortened V by 9 bases and J by 5 bases, and 13 bases separated the two germline ends.

This clonotype has only a few counts. Here the CDR3 reads CSAERLAVNTGELFF. The CDR3 DNA reads as TGCAGTGCCGAGCGACTAGCGGTTAACACCGGGGAGCTGTTTTTT. The J gene is TRBJ2-2, the V gene TRBV20-1, with 9 bases lining up with TRBD2. The CDR3 is made up of 15 amino acids. CDR1 is DFQATT and CDR2 is SNEGSKA in the germline V gene (reference sequence). The trim removed 6 bases at V and 2 bases at J, leaving 7 bases unmatched.

The chain uses TRBV4-3 and TRBJ2-7; the D call may be TRBD1 or TRBD2 (5 bases each). The germline gives CDR1 LGHNA, CDR2 YSLEER. CDR3 size: 14 residues. The ends were cut back, 4 bases at V and 2 bases at J, with 12 bases in the middle. CDR3 amino acids: CASSPWTGPYEQYF. The CDR3 bases are TGCGCCAGCAGCCCCTGGACGGGACCCTACGAGCAGTACTTC.

The rearrangement uses TRBV24-1 and TRBJ2-5, with a tentative D call TRBD1 (6 bases). Germline V gene data show CDR1 as KGHDR and CDR2 as SFDVKD. V lost 2 bases and J lost 0, with 12 bases in between. The CDR3 is 16 amino acids. The CDR3 sequence: CATSDSGQLYQETQYF. In nucleotides, the CDR3 is TGTGCCACCAGTGATTCCGGACAGTTGTACCAAGAGACCCAGTACTTC.

The gene calls are TRBV10-3 and TRBJ1-1; tentatively, D is TRBD1 (5 bases). The V end was cut by 4 bases, the J end by 0 bases, with 12 bases between. The V gene's germline CDR1 is ENHRY and CDR2 SYGVKD. This CDR3 is built from 15 residues. CDR3 protein: CAISVGQGLNTEAFF. The CDR3 DNA reads TGTGCCATCAGTGTCGGGCAGGGCCTGAACACTGAAGCTTTCTTT.

This chain joins TRBV5-1 and TRBJ2-4; 12 nucleotides agree with TRBD2. The CDR3 spans 19 residues. Germline assignment: CDR1 SGHRS and CDR2 YFSETQ. With 0 bases clipped from V and 0 bases from J, the junction kept 7 bases outside the gene matches. The CDR3 region has the DNA TGCGCCAGCAGCTTGGAGACTAGCGGGAGTTATCTAGCCAAAAACATTCAGTACTTC. This translates into CASSLETSGSYLAKNIQYF.

This clonotype was seen ten or more times. The chain joins TRBV6-2 or TRBV6-3 to TRBJ2-1, with D unresolved. Germline CDR1 and CDR2: MNHEY and SVGEGT. V gave up 0 bases and J gave up 16 bases, with 10 bases separating them. The CDR3 runs to 11 residues. CDR3: CASSYSKGAFF. The CDR3, as DNA: TGTGCCAGCAGTTACTCGAAGGGCGCCTTCTTC.

This clonotype was observed many times. V usage is TRBV28 and J usage is TRBJ2-1; TRBD2 matches at 8 bases. The CDR3 covers 15 residues. Trimming removed 7 bases from V and 7 bases from J; junction bases left unmatched: 12. Germline V lookup: CDR1 MDHEN, CDR2 SYDVKM. The CDR3: CASTSNGGGRNEQFF. For the CDR3, the DNA is TGTGCCAGCACTTCTAACGGGGGGGGTCGGAATGAGCAGTTCTTC.

This clonotype showed up just a few times. The chain carries TRBV29-1 and TRBJ2-1; 12 positions match TRBD2. CDR1 is SQVTM and CDR2 is ANQGSEA in the germline V gene. The CDR3 contains 14 residues. Trimming at V came to 4 bases and at J to 9 bases, leaving 7 bases not matched to a gene. The CDR3 DNA sequence: TGCAGCGTTGGGGGAGGACTAGCGGGACTTGAGCAGTTCTTC. Protein sequence: CSVGGGLAGLEQFF.

A remark on this clonotype: The junction shows a germline mismatch at one end, possibly a read error. The rearrangement joins TRBV25-1 to TRBJ2-7; perhaps TRBD2 as D (6 bases). The CDR3 has 13 amino acids. From germline, CDR1 is MGHDK and CDR2 SYGVNS. The CDR3 loop is CASSPGTDYELYF. The DNA for the CDR3 is TGTGCCAGCAGCCCCGGGACTGACTACGAGCTGTACTTC.

The chain links TRBV2 to TRBJ1-2; 11 bases align to TRBD1. The CDR3 consists of 13 residues. The V and J ends lost 2 bases and 12 bases, in that order; junction bases with no gene match: 5. Germline CDR1 SNHLY, CDR2 FYNNEI. The CDR3 bases are TGTGCCAGCAGTGAAAGGACAGGGGGCGCCGACACCTTC. Translating it yields CASSERTGGADTF. Together with reference TRBV2 and TRBJ1-2, the CDR3 gives the full variable domain: EPEVTQTPSHQVTQMGQEVILRCVPISNHLYFYWYRQILGQKVEFLVSFYNNEISEKSEIFDDQFSVERPDGSNFTLKIRSTKLEDSAMYFCASSERTGGADTFGSGTRLTVV.

This clonotype has a handful of counts. The rearrangement joins TRBV7-6 to TRBJ2-7; either TRBD1 or TRBD2 may supply D (5 bases each). This CDR3 comprises 15 residues. The ends were cut back, 6 bases at V and 3 bases at J, with 18 bases in the middle. Germline V gene lookup returns CDR1 SGHVS and CDR2 FNYEAQ. The CDR3, as DNA: TGTGCCAGCAGTCGAGAGGGGACCCCGATCTACGAGCAGTACTTC. Translated, it gives CASSREGTPIYEQYF.

This clonotype was found a few times. The rearrangement joins TRBV20-1 to TRBJ2-3; D is uncertain. The CDR3 has 15 residues. Trimming cost V 0 bases and J 5 bases, with 15 bases left between them. Germline loops: CDR1 DFQATT, CDR2 SNEGSKA (reference sequence). CDR3 DNA sequence: TGCAGTGCTAGAGATAAAAAGCTCCCCATAGATACGCAGTATTTT. This encodes CSARDKKLPIDTQYF.

The chain employs TRBV12-3 or TRBV12-4 and TRBJ1-2; a possible D gene is TRBD1 (5 bases). Deletions cut 2 bases from V and 7 bases from J, with 8 bases between. There are 12 residues in the CDR3. This chain's CDR3 is CASSLPGAGYTF. The CDR3 bases are TGTGCCAGCAGTTTACCCGGGGCTGGCTACACCTTC.

This CDR3 reads CASSPSSGSSYNEQFF. The CDR3 DNA reads TGTGCCAGCAGCCCCAGTAGCGGGAGCTCCTACAATGAGCAGTTCTTC. The chain carries TRBV7-9 and TRBJ2-1, with TRBD2 matching over 9 bases. This CDR3 is built from 16 residues. V gave up 5 bases and J gave up 0 bases; unmatched junction bases: 5. Germline assignment: CDR1 SEHNR and CDR2 FQNEAQ (reference sequence).

The rearrangement uses TRBV20-1 and TRBJ2-7; TRBD2 aligns across 10 bases. CDR3 length equals 13 residues. V gave up 4 bases and J gave up 4 bases; unmatched junction bases: 4. Germline CDR1 DFQATT, CDR2 SNEGSKA (reference sequence). The CDR3 region is CSATPGLAYEQYF. CDR3 nucleotides: TGCAGTGCTACTCCGGGACTAGCGTACGAGCAGTACTTC.

The chain carries TRBV3-1 and TRBJ2-1; D unclear. The CDR3 extends over 15 amino acids. Germline lookup yields CDR1 LGHDT and CDR2 YNNKEL (reference sequence). V gave up 1 base and J gave up 5 bases, with 12 bases separating them. In DNA, the CDR3 is TGTGCCAGCAGCCAAGCCGCGAATACAAACAATGAGCAGTTCTTC. Its translation is CASSQAANTNNEQFF.